This T cell receptor (beta chain) was recovered during a study of T cell responses to AZD1222 COVID-19 vaccine. Study at large: Second doses were pooled across both intervals (about 4 or about 12 weeks).

Study-level findings and limits: Baseline seropositivity characterized only a handful of AZD1222 recipients. Recipients of two AZD1222 doses showed rising Spike-specific TCR breadth and depth. The donor group comprised mostly white British people and more females; the analysis possibly underestimated clonal diversity.

Assay used: immunoSEQ multiplex PCR; TCRdb lists only in-frame clones, some missing. The data show some 99,000 clones, 87% seen once. On this clone itself: Antigen specificity is unknown.

Germline CDR1 reads MNHNY; CDR2 reads SVGAGI (reference sequence). This CDR3 comprises 14 residues. Germline trimming cut 2 bases from V and 6 bases from J; bases unmatched to any gene: 6. Sequencing used peripheral blood, obtained on day 0 of AZD1222 vaccination. The chain uses TRBV6-6 and TRBJ2-7; 8 bases align to TRBD1. This TCR derives from an adult in good health. DNA of the CDR3: TGTGCCAGCAGTTACCCTGGACAGGGACCCGAGCAGTACTTC. This encodes CASSYPGQGPEQYF.